One sample yielded the 12 T cell receptor beta chains listed below, sequenced in a study of T-cell memory formation after mild COVID-19. TCRdb ran MiXCR on the 5' RACE reads and lists one entry per CDR3 protein. The sample contains 100,000 to 150,000 distinct CDR3 sequences, about 15% of which appear only once. The material sequenced was PBMCs or a T cell subset sorted from them (not recorded which). The origin of the receptors is a man aged 18 to 29 who had mild COVID-19 (a few samples of this study predate the infection). Cell type and time point are not known.

The rearrangement joins TRBV18 to TRBJ1-3, with D maybe TRBD1 (5 bases). Trimming pared 8 bases from V and 0 bases from J, leaving 14 bases between. CDR1 is KGHSH, CDR2 LQKENI, per germline. This CDR3 spans 15 amino acids. CDR3 sequence (DNA): TGTGCCAGCAGCGCCGGGGCATACTCTGGAAACACCATATATTTT. Protein sequence: CASSAGAYSGNTIYF.

This chain links TRBV6-2 or TRBV6-3 with TRBJ1-5; D ambiguous. This CDR3 spans 12 amino acids. V was shortened by 2 bases and J by 6 bases, with 5 bases between the two germline ends. Germline V gives CDR1 MNHEY, CDR2 SVGEGT. The CDR3 bases are TGTGCCAGCAGTTACGCCACTCAGCCCCAGCATTTT. The encoded protein is CASSYATQPQHF.

This clonotype has only a few counts. This chain uses TRBV20-1 with TRBJ2-7; D is unclear. The CDR3 has 13 amino acids. Germline values: CDR1 DFQATT, CDR2 SNEGSKA (reference sequence). V was shortened by 0 bases and J by 6 bases, with 12 bases between the two germline ends. The CDR3: CSAREHKTGEQYF. DNA for the CDR3: TGCAGTGCTAGAGAACATAAGACGGGCGAGCAGTACTTC.

This chain links TRBV7-8 with TRBJ1-1; a weak D match, TRBD1 (5 bases). The germline V gene has CDR1 SGHVS and CDR2 FQNEAQ. The germline V and J ends were trimmed by 1 base and 8 bases, with 20 bases remaining between them. CDR3 length: 16 amino acids. CDR3 nucleotides: TGTGCCAGCAGCTTAGTATGGGTCAGGGCCACCTCGGAAGCTTTCTTT. Translating it yields CASSLVWVRATSEAFF.

This clonotype was picked up a small number of times. The chain's CDR3 is CASTPAGVGYTF. The CDR3 bases are TGTGCCAGCACTCCCGCGGGGGTCGGCTACACCTTC. The chain links TRBV12-3 or TRBV12-4 to TRBJ1-2; D might be TRBD1 (5 bases). There are 12 residues in the CDR3. The germline V and J ends were trimmed by 7 bases and 8 bases, with 14 bases remaining between them.

This clonotype has a count of ten or more. The chain carries TRBV5-6 and TRBJ2-7; possibly TRBD1 or TRBD2 for D (5 bases each). Deletions cut 2 bases from V and 2 bases from J, with 11 bases between. Germline V gene lookup returns CDR1 SGHDT and CDR2 YYEEEE. There are 14 residues in the CDR3. As DNA, the CDR3 is TGTGCCAGCAGCTTCCGGGACGCCACCTACGAGCAGTACGTC. Encoded protein: CASSFRDATYEQYV.

There are a few counts of this clonotype. The chain links TRBV7-9 to TRBJ1-2; the D gene is possibly TRBD1 (6 bases). Germline V lookup: CDR1 SEHNR, CDR2 FQNEAQ (reference sequence). The CDR3 extends over 15 amino acids. Trimming pared 5 bases from V and 4 bases from J, leaving 17 bases between. CDR3 region: CASSPGDSEGYGYTF. The CDR3 DNA reads TGTGCCAGCAGCCCAGGGGACTCGGAGGGCTATGGCTACACCTTC.

This clonotype was picked up a small number of times. The CDR3 is CASSYAYSNQPQHF. Written as DNA, the CDR3 is TGTGCCAGCTCCTACGCCTATAGCAATCAGCCCCAGCATTTT. The chain carries TRBV7-3 and TRBJ1-5; D unclear. The CDR3 is 14 residues long. Germline V gene data show CDR1 as SGHTA and CDR2 as FQGTGA. The V and J ends lost 8 bases and 0 bases respectively, with 11 bases between them.

The rearrangement joins TRBV20-1 to TRBJ2-1; 10 nucleotides line up with TRBD1. Germline V gene lookup returns CDR1 DFQATT and CDR2 SNEGSKA (reference sequence). The CDR3 spans 14 residues. J lost 6 bases, V lost 6 bases, and 8 bases had no gene match. CDR3 in amino acids: CSARRTGGLNEQFF. The CDR3 region has the DNA TGCAGTGCCCGTCGGACAGGGGGACTCAATGAGCAGTTCTTC.

This clonotype was counted between two and nine times. J is TRBJ2-3 and V is TRBV5-3; 13 positions agree with TRBD2. TRBV5-3 is designated an ORF whose function remains uncertain. This CDR3 contains 18 residues. Losses at the gene ends were 6 bases for V and 0 bases for J; bases not matched to a gene: 10. The CDR3: CARTPGLAGIGSTDTQYF. The CDR3 DNA reads as TGTGCCAGAACACCGGGACTAGCGGGGATCGGGAGCACAGATACGCAGTATTTT.

The sample holds many counts of this clonotype. Written as DNA, the CDR3 is TGTGCCAGCAGCTTGGATGGGCCAGATACGCAGTATTTT. Its translation: CASSLDGPDTQYF. The chain recombines TRBV5-5 with TRBJ2-3, with D unresolved. This CDR3 is built from 13 residues. Trimming removed 0 bases at V and 4 bases at J, with 6 bases between. The germline CDR1 and CDR2 sequences are SGHKS and YYEKEE (reference sequence).

This clonotype showed up just once. The rearrangement joins TRBV3-1 to TRBJ1-2; possibly TRBD1 for D (5 bases). CDR3 length: 13 residues. Germline V gene data show CDR1 as LGHDT and CDR2 as YNNKEL (reference sequence). V shed 1 base and J shed 6 bases, with 9 bases lying between them. CDR3 bases: TGTGCCAGCAGCCAAGGGGCAGGGAATGGCTACACCTTC. Residues: CASSQGAGNGYTF.